These T cell receptor beta chains were read from a single sample in a study of blood T cell repertoires in COVID-19. The protocol was immunoSEQ multiplex PCR, while the TCRdb copy is restricted to in-frame clones and leaves out a portion. The sample includes a few hundred thousand clones, roughly 88% of them seen just once. The sample was peripheral blood. These receptors all come from a human donor with COVID-19, enrolled during active disease. The donor label of this sample is uncertain. Both conserved end residues are part of each CDR3. D genes are given only for firm matches. The listing skips clone size in some rows; elsewhere it reads once, few, many or a size class.

clone_size	d_call	v_call	j_call	cdr3_length	cdr3_nt	cdr3_aa
once	TRBD1	TRBV28	TRBJ2-7	15	TGTGCCAGCAGCCCAGCGGCAGGGGGTCGCTACGAGCAGTACTTC	CASSPAAGGRYEQYF
few	NA	TRBV28	TRBJ1-6	15	TGTGCCAGCAGTTTGATGTCCCCAGAGGGTTCACCCCTCCACTTT	CASSLMSPEGSPLHF
once	NA	TRBV9	TRBJ1-1	15	TGTGCCAGCAGCGTAGGGCAAGGGGTGGGGACTGAAGCTTTCTTT	CASSVGQGVGTEAFF
NA	NA	TRBV3-1/TRBV3-2	TRBJ1-1	14	TGTGCCAGCAGCCTAGGGGCCTTGAACACTGAAGCTTTCTTT	CASSLGALNTEAFF
few	TRBD1	TRBV11-2	TRBJ1-2	18	TGTGCCAGCAGCTTAGATTCCCTCTACAGGGGGCCTGACTATGGCTACACCTTC	CASSLDSLYRGPDYGYTF
NA	NA	TRBV27	TRBJ2-1	13	TGTGCCAGCGGGGCCCTCATCTACAATGAGCAGTTCTTC	CASGALIYNEQFF
NA	NA	TRBV6-6	TRBJ2-5	14	TGTGCCAGCAGTCTACTGGACAAAGGGGGGACCCAGTACTTC	CASSLLDKGGTQYF
once	NA	TRBV9	TRBJ1-1	14	TGTGCCAGCAGCGTCCGTCAAGTCGGCACTGAAGCTTTCTTT	CASSVRQVGTEAFF
NA	TRBD1	TRBV20-1	TRBJ1-1	13	TGCAGTGCTGGTGAACAGGGGCTCACTGAAGCTTTCTTT	CSAGEQGLTEAFF
NA	NA	TRBV19	TRBJ2-2	17	TGTGCCAGTACTGAACCAGTGCGGTCAGGGAGGACCGGGGAGCTGTTTTTT	CASTEPVRSGRTGELFF
once	TRBD1	TRBV18	TRBJ2-1	14	TGTGCCAGCTCACCACTGGGACAGGGGAATGAGCAGTTCTTC	CASSPLGQGNEQFF
NA	NA	TRBV19	TRBJ2-1	15	TGTGCCAGTAGTATCTCGTCAGGGGGGACTAATGAGCAGTTCTTC	CASSISSGGTNEQFF
NA	NA	TRBV3-1/TRBV3-2	TRBJ1-3	15	TGTGCCAGCAGCCAAGATAGCAGCTCTGGAAACACCATATATTTT	CASSQDSSSGNTIYF
NA	NA	TRBV5-1	TRBJ1-4	14	TGCGCCAGCAGCTTGGTGGGAGTTAATGAAAAACTGTTTTTT	CASSLVGVNEKLFF
NA	NA	TRBV7-2	TRBJ1-5	14	TGTGCCAGCAGCTTGAGGCAGGGTGAGCAGCCCCAGCATTTT	CASSLRQGEQPQHF
NA	NA	TRBV7-7	TRBJ2-1	13	TGTGCTAGCAGCTTAGACAGTTACAATGAGCAGTTCTTC	CASSLDSYNEQFF
NA	NA	TRBV2	TRBJ1-6	13	TGTGCCGGGGGGATCCAGATAGATTCACCCCTCCACTTT	CAGGIQIDSPLHF
NA	TRBD1	TRBV5-1	TRBJ1-1	15	TGCGCCAGCAGCCCCCGACAGGGATCGGACACTGAAGCTTTCTTT	CASSPRQGSDTEAFF
NA	NA	TRBV7-2	TRBJ2-2	15	TGTGCCAGCTTGGGGGGGGCGCAGAGCACCGGGGAGCTGTTTTTT	CASLGGAQSTGELFF
few	NA	TRBV28	TRBJ1-4	17	TGTGCCAGCAGTTTAATCGCGGGACTGAGGACTAATGAAAAACTGTTTTTT	CASSLIAGLRTNEKLFF
NA	NA	TRBV7-8	TRBJ2-3	15	TGTGCCAGCAGCTTAGGGGGGCTACGCACAGATACGCAGTATTTT	CASSLGGLRTDTQYF
once	NA	TRBV4-3	TRBJ2-7	13	TGCGCCAGCAGCCAAGATCTGTCTTCCGAGCAGTACTTC	CASSQDLSSEQYF
NA	NA	TRBV20-1	TRBJ1-1	11	TGCAGTGCTACGAGGAACACTGAAGCTTTCTTT	CSATRNTEAFF
NA	NA	TRBV5-1	TRBJ1-1	13	TGCGCCAGCAGCGGATCGAGGGTGGGAAAAGCTTTCTTT	CASSGSRVGKAFF
NA	NA	TRBV24-1	TRBJ2-6	16	TGTGCCACCAGTGATCCCGAGGGAGAGTGGGCCAACGTCCTGACTTTC	CATSDPEGEWANVLTF
NA	NA	TRBV7-2	TRBJ1-6	15	TGTGCCAGCAGCCCTAGCGGGGGGAATGATTCACCCCTCCACTTT	CASSPSGGNDSPLHF
NA	NA	TRBV13	TRBJ2-1	19	TGTGCCAGCAGCTCATCGTACCCGGAAACAGAGTCTATTTGGGATGAGCAGTTCTTC	CASSSSYPETESIWDEQFF
NA	NA	TRBV9	TRBJ1-1	14	TGTGCCAGCAGCGTTATGACAGGGAACACTGAAGCTTTCTTT	CASSVMTGNTEAFF
NA	NA	TRBV19	TRBJ1-4	15	TGTGCCAGTAGTCCGCGACAGAACCCCAATGAAAAACTGTTTTTT	CASSPRQNPNEKLFF
NA	TRBD2	TRBV10-3	TRBJ2-1	13	TGTGCCATCAGTCGACTAGCGGACAATGAGCAGTTCTTC	CAISRLADNEQFF
NA	TRBD2	TRBV7-7	TRBJ2-1	15	TGTGCTAGCAGCACCGGGACTAGCGGGAGGAATGAGCAGTTCTTC	CASSTGTSGRNEQFF
few	TRBD1	TRBV11-2	TRBJ2-7	14	TGTGCCAGCAGCTCCCCGAGACAGGGATACGAGCAGTACTTC	CASSSPRQGYEQYF
NA	NA	TRBV19	TRBJ2-1	14	TGTGCCAGTAGTATTAGAGCCTCCTACAATGAGCAGTTCTTC	CASSIRASYNEQFF
once	NA	TRBV4-1	TRBJ2-3	14	TGCGCCAGCAGCCAAGCGGGAGACACAGATACGCAGTATTTT	CASSQAGDTDTQYF
NA	NA	TRBV6-4	TRBJ1-5	13	TGTGCCAGCAGCCCCGAGGAGAATCAGCCCCAGCATTTT	CASSPEENQPQHF
NA	NA	TRBV6-5	TRBJ1-5	13	TGTGCCAGCAGGTATGACAGGCATCAGCCCCAGCATTTT	CASRYDRHQPQHF
NA	TRBD1	TRBV28	TRBJ2-5	14	TGTGCCAGCAGTTTAACAGGGGCACAAGAGACCCAGTACTTC	CASSLTGAQETQYF
few	NA	TRBV5-5	TRBJ2-7	14	TGTGCCAGCAGCTTGCAGGGCGCGCTGTACGAGCAGTACTTC	CASSLQGALYEQYF
NA	TRBD2	TRBV6-2/TRBV6-3	TRBJ2-2	18	TGTGCCAGCAGTTACTCGACTCGACTAGCGGGTTACACCGGGGAGCTGTTTTTT	CASSYSTRLAGYTGELFF
once	NA	TRBV27	TRBJ1-5	18	TGTGCCAGCAGCCCTCTTCGCCCCCGGGACACTCGCCCACAGCCCCAGCATTTT	CASSPLRPRDTRPQPQHF
NA	NA	TRBV3-1/TRBV3-2	TRBJ1-6	15	TGTGCCAGCAGCCACCCCAGCAGGGTGGGCTCACCCCTCCACTTT	CASSHPSRVGSPLHF
NA	TRBD1	TRBV6-1	TRBJ2-5	16	TGTGCCAGCAGTGTAGGCACCGGGACAGGAGTCCAGACCCAGTACTTC	CASSVGTGTGVQTQYF
NA	TRBD2	TRBV7-2	TRBJ2-7	15	TGTGCCAGCAGCTTTGGGGCGGGAGAGCCCTACGAGCAGTACTTC	CASSFGAGEPYEQYF
NA	TRBD1	TRBV7-2	TRBJ2-5	13	TGTGCCAGCAGCCGACAGGGGTGGGTGACCCAGTACTTC	CASSRQGWVTQYF
few	TRBD1	TRBV6-6	TRBJ1-3	16	TGTGCCAGCAGTACGGGGGGGGACAGCTCTGGAAACACCATATATTTT	CASSTGGDSSGNTIYF